This TCR beta chain derives from a study of T-cell reconstitution after alpha-beta-depleted transplantation in children. CDR1 and CDR2 (germline): MNHEY, SMNVEV (reference sequence). The CDR3 extends over 17 amino acids. The V end lost 5 bases, the J end lost 4 bases, and 21 bases lay between the germline ends. Study results and limitations: About two months after transplant, alpha-beta T cells reportedly came from several hundred expanded graft clones. Hyperexpanded clones declined; after one year, newly produced T cells mostly supplied diversity. Day-60 TCRbeta diversity that was high in some patients was derived from surviving recipient T cells and thymic progenitors.

A TCRbeta library incorporating unique molecular identifiers was prepared. TCRdb analysed the PCR reads with MiXCR anew, one entry per CDR3 protein. The sample includes some 110,000 distinct CDR3 sequences, under 13% of them seen just once. This clonotype was observed a few times. No antigen is known for it. Here the sequenced sample was PBMCs, taken before TCRalphabeta/CD19-depleted stem cell transplant. The sequence derives from a boy aged 2 to 10 with acute lymphoblastic leukemia, due to receive a stem cell transplant. This chain links TRBV27 with TRBJ2-1; D not resolved. The CDR3 DNA reads TGTGCCAGCAGTCCCTCGGGTGTACACATCATTTACAATGAGCAGTTCTTC. Protein product: CASSPSGVHIIYNEQFF.